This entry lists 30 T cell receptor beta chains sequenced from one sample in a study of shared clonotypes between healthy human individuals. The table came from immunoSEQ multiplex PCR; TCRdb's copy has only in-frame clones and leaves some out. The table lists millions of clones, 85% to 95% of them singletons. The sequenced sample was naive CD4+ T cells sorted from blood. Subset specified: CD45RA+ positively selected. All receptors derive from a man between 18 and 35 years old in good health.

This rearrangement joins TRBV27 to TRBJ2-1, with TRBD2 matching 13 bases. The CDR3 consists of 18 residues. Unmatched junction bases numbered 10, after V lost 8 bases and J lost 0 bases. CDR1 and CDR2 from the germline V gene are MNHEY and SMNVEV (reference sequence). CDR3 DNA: TGTGCCAGCGGGCAGGGACTAGCGGGAAGGAGCTCCTACAATGAGCAGTTCTTC. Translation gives CASGQGLAGRSSYNEQFF.

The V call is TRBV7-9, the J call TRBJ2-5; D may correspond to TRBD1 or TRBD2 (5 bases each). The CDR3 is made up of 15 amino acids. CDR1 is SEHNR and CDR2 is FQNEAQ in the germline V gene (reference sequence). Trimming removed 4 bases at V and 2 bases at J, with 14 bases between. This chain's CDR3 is CASSSGDGEQETQYF. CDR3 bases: TGTGCCAGCAGCTCCGGGGACGGCGAGCAAGAGACCCAGTACTTC. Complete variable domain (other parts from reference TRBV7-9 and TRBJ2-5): DTGVSQNPRHKITKRGQNVTFRCDPISEHNRLYWYRQTLGQGPEFLTYFQNEAQLEKSRLLSDRFSAERPKGSFSTLEIQRTEQGDSAMYLCASSSGDGEQETQYFGPGTRLLVL.

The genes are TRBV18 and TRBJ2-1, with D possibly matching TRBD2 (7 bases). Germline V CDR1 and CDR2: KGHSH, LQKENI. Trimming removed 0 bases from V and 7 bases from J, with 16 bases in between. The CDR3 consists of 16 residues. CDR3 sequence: CASSPPAGAPLNEQFF. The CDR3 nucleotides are TGTGCCAGCTCACCACCGGCGGGGGCCCCGCTAAATGAGCAGTTCTTC.

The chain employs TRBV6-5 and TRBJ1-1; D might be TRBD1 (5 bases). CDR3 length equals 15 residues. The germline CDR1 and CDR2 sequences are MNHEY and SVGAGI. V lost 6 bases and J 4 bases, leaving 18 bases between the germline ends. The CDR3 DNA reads TGTGCCAGCAGACAAAATATCGGGACCCTCACTGAAGCTTTCTTT. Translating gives CASRQNIGTLTEAFF.

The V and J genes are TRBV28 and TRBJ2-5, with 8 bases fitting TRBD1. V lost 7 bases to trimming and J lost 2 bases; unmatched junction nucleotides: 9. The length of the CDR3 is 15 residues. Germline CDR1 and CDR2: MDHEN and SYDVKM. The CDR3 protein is CASKESGGGQETQYF. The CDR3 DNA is TGTGCCAGCAAAGAATCAGGGGGCGGTCAAGAGACCCAGTACTTC.

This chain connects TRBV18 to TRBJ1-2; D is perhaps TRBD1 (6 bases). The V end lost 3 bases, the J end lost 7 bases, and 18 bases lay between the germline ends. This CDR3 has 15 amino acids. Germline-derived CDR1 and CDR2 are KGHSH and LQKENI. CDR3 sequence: CASSPRTDRMGGYTF. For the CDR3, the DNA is TGTGCCAGCTCACCGAGAACTGACAGGATGGGTGGCTACACCTTC.

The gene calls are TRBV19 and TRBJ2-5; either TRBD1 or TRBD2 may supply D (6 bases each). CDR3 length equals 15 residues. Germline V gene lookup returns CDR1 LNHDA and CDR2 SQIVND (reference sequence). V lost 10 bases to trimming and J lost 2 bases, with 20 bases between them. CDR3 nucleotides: TGTGCCACTGACCGGGGGCTTGGTACACAAGAGACCCAGTACTTC. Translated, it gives CATDRGLGTQETQYF. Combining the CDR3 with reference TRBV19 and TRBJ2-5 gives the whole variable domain DGGITQSPKYLFRKEGQNVTLSCEQNLNHDAMYWYRQDPGQGLRLIYYSQIVNDFQKGDIAEGYSVSREKKESFPLTVTSAQKNPTAFYLCATDRGLGTQETQYFGPGTRLLVL.

CDR3: CASSPGGYNEQYF. CDR3 DNA: TGTGCCAGCAGCCCGGGGGGATACAACGAGCAGTACTTC. The chain links TRBV7-9 to TRBJ2-7, with 7 bases matching TRBD2. The CDR3 loop spans 13 amino acids. V gave up 5 bases and J gave up 5 bases; unmatched junction bases: 6. Germline assignment: CDR1 SEHNR and CDR2 FQNEAQ (reference sequence).

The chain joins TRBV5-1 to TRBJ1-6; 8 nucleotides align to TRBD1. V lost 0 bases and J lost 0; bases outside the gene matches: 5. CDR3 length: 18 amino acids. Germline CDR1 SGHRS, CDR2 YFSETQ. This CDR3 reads CASSLDGQGSSYNSPLHF. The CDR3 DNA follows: TGCGCCAGCAGCTTGGACGGACAGGGCAGCTCCTATAATTCACCCCTCCACTTT. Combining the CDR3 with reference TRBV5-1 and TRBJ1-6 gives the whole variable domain KAGVTQTPRYLIKTRGQQVTLSCSPISGHRSVSWYQQTPGQGLQFLFEYFSETQRNKGNFPGRFSGRQFSNSRSEMNVSTLELGDSALYLCASSLDGQGSSYNSPLHFGNGTRLTVT.

DNA for the CDR3: TGTGCCAGCAGCCGCACGGCCAACGTCCTGACTTTC. It specifies CASSRTANVLTF. The chain joins TRBV6-6 to TRBJ2-6, with no clear D. This CDR3 is 12 amino acids long. Germline-derived CDR1 and CDR2 are MNHNY and SVGAGI (reference sequence). The V and J ends lost 6 bases and 6 bases respectively, with 6 bases between them.

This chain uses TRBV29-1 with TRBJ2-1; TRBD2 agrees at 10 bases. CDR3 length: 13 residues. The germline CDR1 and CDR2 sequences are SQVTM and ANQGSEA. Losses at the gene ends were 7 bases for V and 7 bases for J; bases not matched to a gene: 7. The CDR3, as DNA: TGCAGCGCCAGCGGGGGGGCCTCGAATGAGCAGTTCTTC. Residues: CSASGGASNEQFF.

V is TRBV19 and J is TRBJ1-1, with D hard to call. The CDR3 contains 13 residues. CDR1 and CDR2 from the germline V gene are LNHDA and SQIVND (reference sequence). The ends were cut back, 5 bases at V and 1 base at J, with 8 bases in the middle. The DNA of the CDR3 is TGTGCCAGTAGTCCCCGACAGAACACTGAAGCTTTCTTT. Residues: CASSPRQNTEAFF.

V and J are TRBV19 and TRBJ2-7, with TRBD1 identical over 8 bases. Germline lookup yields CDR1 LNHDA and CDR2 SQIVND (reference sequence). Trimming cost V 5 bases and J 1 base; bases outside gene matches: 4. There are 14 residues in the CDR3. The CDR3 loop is CASSPRTGSYEQYF. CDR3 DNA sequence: TGTGCCAGTAGTCCAAGGACAGGGTCCTACGAGCAGTACTTC.

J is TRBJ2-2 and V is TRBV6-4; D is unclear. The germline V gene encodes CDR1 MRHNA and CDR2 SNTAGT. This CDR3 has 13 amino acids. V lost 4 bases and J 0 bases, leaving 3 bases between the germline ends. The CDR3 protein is CASSAANTGELFF. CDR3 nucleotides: TGTGCCAGCAGTGCCGCGAACACCGGGGAGCTGTTTTTT.

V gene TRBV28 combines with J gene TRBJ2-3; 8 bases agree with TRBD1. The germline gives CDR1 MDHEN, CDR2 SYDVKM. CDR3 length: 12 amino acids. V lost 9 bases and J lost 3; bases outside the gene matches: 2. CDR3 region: CASHRGTDTQYF. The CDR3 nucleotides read TGTGCCAGTCACAGGGGGACAGATACGCAGTATTTT. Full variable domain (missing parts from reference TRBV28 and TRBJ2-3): DVKVTQSSRYLVKRTGEKVFLECVQDMDHENMFWYRQDPGLGLRLIYFSYDVKMKEKGDIPEGYSVSREKKERFSLILESASTNQTSMYLCASHRGTDTQYFGPGTRLTVL.

The CDR3 loop reads CASSYSGTGTGELFF. The CDR3 bases are TGTGCCAGCAGTTACTCCGGGACAGGGACCGGGGAGCTGTTTTTT. This chain joins TRBV6-6 and TRBJ2-2; 9 bases align to TRBD1. The CDR3 is 15 amino acids. The germline CDR1 and CDR2 sequences are MNHNY and SVGAGI (reference sequence). V dropped 0 bases and J dropped 5; count of bases not matched to a gene: 1.

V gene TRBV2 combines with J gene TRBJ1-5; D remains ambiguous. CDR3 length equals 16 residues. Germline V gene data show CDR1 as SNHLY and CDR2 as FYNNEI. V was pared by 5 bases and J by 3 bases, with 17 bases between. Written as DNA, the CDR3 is TGTGCCAGCAGTCCTTGGAAGGTTAACCCCAATCAGCCCCAGCATTTT. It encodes CASSPWKVNPNQPQHF.

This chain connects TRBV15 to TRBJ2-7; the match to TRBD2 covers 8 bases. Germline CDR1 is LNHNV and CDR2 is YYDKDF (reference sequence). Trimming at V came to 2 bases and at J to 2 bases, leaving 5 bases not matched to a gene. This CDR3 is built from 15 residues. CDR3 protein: CATSRKPGLAYEQYF. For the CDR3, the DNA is TGTGCCACCAGCAGAAAACCGGGACTAGCCTACGAGCAGTACTTC.

The CDR3 nucleotides read TGTGCCAGCACTCATAAGTGGGACACTGAAGCTTTCTTT. As protein: CASTHKWDTEAFF. The chain carries TRBV6-1 and TRBJ1-1; D remains ambiguous. Germline CDR1 MNHNS, CDR2 SASEGT. This CDR3 is built from 13 residues. Trimming shortened V by 7 bases and J by 3 bases, and 12 bases separated the two germline ends.

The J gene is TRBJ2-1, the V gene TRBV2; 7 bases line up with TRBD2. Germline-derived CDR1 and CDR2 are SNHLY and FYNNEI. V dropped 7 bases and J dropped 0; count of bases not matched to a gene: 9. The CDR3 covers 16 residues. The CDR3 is CASNIAGGSSYNEQFF. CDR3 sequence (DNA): TGTGCCAGCAACATAGCGGGTGGAAGCTCCTACAATGAGCAGTTCTTC.

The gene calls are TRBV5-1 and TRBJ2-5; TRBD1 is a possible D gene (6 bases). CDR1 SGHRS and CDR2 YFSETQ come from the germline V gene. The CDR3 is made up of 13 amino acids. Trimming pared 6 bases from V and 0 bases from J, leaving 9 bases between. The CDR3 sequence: CASNTGNQETQYF. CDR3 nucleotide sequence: TGCGCCAGCAATACAGGGAACCAAGAGACCCAGTACTTC.

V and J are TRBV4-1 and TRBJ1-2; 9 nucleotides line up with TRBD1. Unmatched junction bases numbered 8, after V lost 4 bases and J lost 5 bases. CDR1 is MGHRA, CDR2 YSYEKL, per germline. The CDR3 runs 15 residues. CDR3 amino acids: CASSPPLGQGYGYTF. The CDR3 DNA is TGCGCCAGCAGCCCCCCGCTCGGACAGGGGTATGGCTACACCTTC.

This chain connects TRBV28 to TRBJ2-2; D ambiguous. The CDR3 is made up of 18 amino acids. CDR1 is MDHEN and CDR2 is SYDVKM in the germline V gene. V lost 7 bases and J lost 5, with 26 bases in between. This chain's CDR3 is CASTSGSWDKEGTGELFF. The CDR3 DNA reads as TGTGCCAGCACCTCGGGTTCCTGGGATAAGGAAGGGACCGGGGAGCTGTTTTTT.

CDR3 in DNA: TGTGCCAGCAGACAGGACAGGGCTGGAAACACCATATATTTT. This gives the protein CASRQDRAGNTIYF. This chain connects TRBV6-1 to TRBJ1-3; 8 positions agree with TRBD1. This CDR3 comprises 14 residues. V shed 6 bases, J shed 2 bases, and the junction held 3 bases outside the gene matches. CDR1 and CDR2 (germline): MNHNS, SASEGT.

The CDR3 protein is CASSLEVNQPQHF. The CDR3 DNA follows: TGCGCCAGCAGCTTGGAGGTCAATCAGCCCCAGCATTTT. V is TRBV5-1 and J is TRBJ1-5; D ambiguous. The CDR3 has 13 residues. In germline, CDR1 is SGHRS, CDR2 YFSETQ. Trimming shortened V by 0 bases and J by 3 bases, and 4 bases separated the two germline ends.

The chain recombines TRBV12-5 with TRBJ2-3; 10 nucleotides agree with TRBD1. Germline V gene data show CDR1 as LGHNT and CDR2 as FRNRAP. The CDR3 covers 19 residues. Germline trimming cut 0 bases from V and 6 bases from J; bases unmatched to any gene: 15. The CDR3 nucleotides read TGTGCTAGTGGTTTGGTCACTCACTGGGACAGGGGAGGATACGATACGCAGTATTTT. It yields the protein CASGLVTHWDRGGYDTQYF. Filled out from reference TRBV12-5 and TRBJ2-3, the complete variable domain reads DARVTQTPRHKVTEMGQEVTMRCQPILGHNTVFWYRQTMMQGLELLAYFRNRAPLDDSGMPKDRFSAEMPDATLATLKIQPSEPRDSAVYFCASGLVTHWDRGGYDTQYFGPGTRLTVL.

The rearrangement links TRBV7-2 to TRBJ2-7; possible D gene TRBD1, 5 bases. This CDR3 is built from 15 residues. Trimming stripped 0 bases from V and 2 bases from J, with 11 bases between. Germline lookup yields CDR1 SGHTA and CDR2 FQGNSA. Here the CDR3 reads CASSLARQGTYEQYF. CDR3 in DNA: TGTGCCAGCAGCTTAGCTCGGCAGGGTACCTACGAGCAGTACTTC. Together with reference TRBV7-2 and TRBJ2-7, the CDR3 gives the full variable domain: GAGVSQSPSNKVTEKGKDVELRCDPISGHTALYWYRQSLGQGLEFLIYFQGNSAPDKSGLPSDRFSAERTGGSVSTLTIQRTQQEDSAVYLCASSLARQGTYEQYFGPGTRLTVT.

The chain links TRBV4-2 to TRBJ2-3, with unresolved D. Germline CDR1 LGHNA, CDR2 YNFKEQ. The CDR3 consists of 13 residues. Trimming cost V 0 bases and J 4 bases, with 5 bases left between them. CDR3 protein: CASSQDLADTQYF. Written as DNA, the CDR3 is TGTGCCAGCAGCCAAGATCTGGCAGATACGCAGTATTTT.

Here the CDR3 reads CASSKQGNNQPQHF. CDR3 sequence (DNA): TGTGCCAGCAGCAAACAGGGGAACAATCAGCCCCAGCATTTT. V is TRBV6-5 and J is TRBJ1-5; 7 nucleotides line up with TRBD1. Trimming removed 6 bases from V and 3 bases from J; junction bases left unmatched: 5. Germline V gives CDR1 MNHEY, CDR2 SVGAGI. The CDR3 runs to 14 residues.

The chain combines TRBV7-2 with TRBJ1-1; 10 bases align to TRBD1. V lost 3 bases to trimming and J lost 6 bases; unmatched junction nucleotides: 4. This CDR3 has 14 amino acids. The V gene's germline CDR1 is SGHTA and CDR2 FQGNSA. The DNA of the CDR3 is TGTGCCAGCAGCTTGGGGACAGGGGTATCTGAAGCTTTCTTT. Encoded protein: CASSLGTGVSEAFF.